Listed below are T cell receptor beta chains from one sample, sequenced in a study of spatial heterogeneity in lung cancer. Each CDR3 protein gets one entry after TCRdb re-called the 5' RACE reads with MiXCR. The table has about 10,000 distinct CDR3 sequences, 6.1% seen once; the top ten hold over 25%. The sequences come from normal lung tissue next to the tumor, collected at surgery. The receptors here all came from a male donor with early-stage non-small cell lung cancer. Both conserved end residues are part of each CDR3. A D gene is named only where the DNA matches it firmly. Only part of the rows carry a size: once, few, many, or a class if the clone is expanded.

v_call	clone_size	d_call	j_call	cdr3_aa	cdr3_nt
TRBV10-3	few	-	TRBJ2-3	CATRLRTDTQYF	TGTGCCACCCGTCTCCGGACAGATACGCAGTATTTT
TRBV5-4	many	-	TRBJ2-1	CASSFSNEQFF	TGTGCCAGCAGCTTTTCCAATGAGCAGTTCTTC
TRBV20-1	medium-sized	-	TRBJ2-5	CSAGGLQQETQYF	TGCAGTGCTGGAGGACTGCAACAAGAGACCCAGTACTTC
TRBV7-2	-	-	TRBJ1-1	CASTPGQMNTEAFF	TGTGCCAGCACCCCGGGACAAATGAACACTGAAGCTTTCTTT
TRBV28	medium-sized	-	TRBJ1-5	CASSIEGNQPQHF	TGTGCCAGCAGTATAGAAGGCAATCAGCCCCAGCATTTT
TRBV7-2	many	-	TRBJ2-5	CASSPSLGTQYF	TGTGCCAGCAGCCCCAGTTTGGGGACCCAGTACTTC
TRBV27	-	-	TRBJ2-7	CASSLRGSEVYEQYF	TGTGCCAGCAGTCTCCGCGGCAGCGAGGTCTACGAGCAGTACTTC
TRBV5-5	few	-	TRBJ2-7	CASTPGGGDEQYF	TGTGCCAGCACCCCAGGGGGAGGTGACGAGCAGTACTTC
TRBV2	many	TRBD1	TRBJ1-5	CASGDRGFRLSNQPQHF	TGTGCCAGCGGGGACAGGGGTTTTAGGTTGAGCAATCAGCCCCAGCATTTT
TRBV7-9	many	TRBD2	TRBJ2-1	CASSLWRGGVVNEQFF	TGTGCCAGCAGCTTATGGCGGGGGGGCGTCGTCAATGAGCAGTTCTTC
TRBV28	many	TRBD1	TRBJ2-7	CASSLMTGYVYF	TGTGCCAGCAGTCTAATGACAGGGTACGTGTACTTC
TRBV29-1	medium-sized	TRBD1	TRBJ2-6	CSVVLWGTGIDRANVLTF	TGCAGCGTTGTCCTTTGGGGGACAGGGATCGATAGGGCCAACGTCCTGACTTTC
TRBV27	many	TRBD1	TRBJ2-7	CASSRNRQGRYEQYF	TGTGCCAGCAGCCGAAACCGACAGGGAAGGTACGAGCAGTACTTC
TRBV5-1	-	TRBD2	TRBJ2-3	CASTRTSGGRGDTQYF	TGCGCCAGCACCCGGACTAGCGGGGGAAGGGGCGATACGCAGTATTTT
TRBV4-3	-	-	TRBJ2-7	CASSQAGTAGSYEQYF	TGCGCCAGCAGCCAGGCCGGGACCGCAGGCTCCTACGAGCAGTACTTC
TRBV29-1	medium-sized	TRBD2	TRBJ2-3	CSVGLLAGAYTQYF	TGCAGCGTTGGTTTACTAGCGGGAGCTTATACGCAGTATTTT
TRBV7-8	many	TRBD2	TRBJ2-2	CASSLGLAGTLGTGELFF	TGTGCCAGCAGCCTCGGACTAGCGGGGACTCTAGGCACCGGGGAGCTGTTTTTT
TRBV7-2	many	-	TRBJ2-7	CASSLIKFGGEQYF	TGTGCCAGCAGCTTAATTAAATTCGGGGGCGAGCAGTACTTC
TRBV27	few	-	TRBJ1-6	CASSFFGSLYNSPLHF	TGTGCCAGCAGTTTCTTCGGGTCCCTTTATAATTCACCCCTCCACTTT
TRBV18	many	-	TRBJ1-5	CASSPYNSNQPQHF	TGTGCCAGCTCACCCTATAATAGCAATCAGCCCCAGCATTTT
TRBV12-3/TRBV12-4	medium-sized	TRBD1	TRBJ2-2	CASSSGTGNTGELFF	TGTGCCAGCAGCTCCGGGACAGGGAACACCGGGGAGCTGTTTTTT
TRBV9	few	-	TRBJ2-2	CASSVVGNTGELFF	TGTGCCAGCAGCGTAGTGGGGAACACCGGGGAGCTGTTTTTT
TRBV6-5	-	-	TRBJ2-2	CASSYGGNTGELFF	TGTGCCAGCAGTTACGGGGGCAACACCGGGGAGCTGTTTTTT
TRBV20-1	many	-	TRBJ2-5	CSAMKTGSAETQYF	TGCAGTGCGATGAAAACAGGGTCGGCAGAGACCCAGTACTTC
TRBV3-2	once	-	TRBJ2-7	CAGPSGTANYEQYF	TGTGCCGGCCCATCCGGGACCGCTAACTACGAGCAGTACTTC
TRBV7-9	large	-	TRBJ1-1	CASSFRVTEAFF	TGTGCCAGCAGCTTTCGCGTCACTGAAGCTTTCTTT
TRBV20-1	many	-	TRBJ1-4	CSADTATNEKLFF	TGCAGTGCAGACACCGCAACTAATGAAAAACTGTTTTTT
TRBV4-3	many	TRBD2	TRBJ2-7	CASSLGLSFEQYF	TGCGCCAGCAGCCTGGGACTATCTTTCGAGCAGTACTTC